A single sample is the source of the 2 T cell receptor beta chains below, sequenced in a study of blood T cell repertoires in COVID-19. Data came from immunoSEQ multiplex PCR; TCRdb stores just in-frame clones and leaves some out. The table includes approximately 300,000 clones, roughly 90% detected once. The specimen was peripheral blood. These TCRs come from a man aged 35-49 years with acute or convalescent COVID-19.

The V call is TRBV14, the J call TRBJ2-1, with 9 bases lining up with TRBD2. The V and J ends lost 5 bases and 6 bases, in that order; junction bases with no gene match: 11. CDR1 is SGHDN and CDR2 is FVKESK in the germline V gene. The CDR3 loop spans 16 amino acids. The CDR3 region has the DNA TGTGCCAGCAGCTCAGACGGGCGGGGGGGCATCAATGAGCAGTTCTTC. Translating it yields CASSSDGRGGINEQFF.

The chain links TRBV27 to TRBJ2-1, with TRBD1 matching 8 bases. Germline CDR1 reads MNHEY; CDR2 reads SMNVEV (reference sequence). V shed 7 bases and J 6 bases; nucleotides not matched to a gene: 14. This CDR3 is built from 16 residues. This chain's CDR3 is CASTGQGAIPGNEQFF. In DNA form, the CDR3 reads TGTGCCAGCACCGGACAGGGAGCGATCCCCGGCAATGAGCAGTTCTTC.